This T cell receptor (beta chain) was observed in a study of shared clonotypes between healthy human individuals. Turning to this clone: Antigen specificity is unknown.

The CDR3 extends over 15 amino acids. The germline gives CDR1 MNHEY, CDR2 SMNVEV (reference sequence). J was trimmed by 5 bases and V by 6 bases; bases with no gene match: 9. Study results and limitations: The researchers took only blood, and tissue repertoires probably look different. A handful of donors shared about 4.5% of their naive CD4 clonotypes.

Authors' processing steps: ImmunoSEQ supplied junction-only sequences lacking quality scores, so filtering was different. Profiled with immunoSEQ multiplex PCR; TCRdb holds only in-frame clones, not every one. The D gene and trimming were derived from the DNA, and the V and J assignments and clone size from that table. The table shows around 2.1 million clones, with 95% occurring only once. This chain uses TRBV27 with TRBJ1-2, with 10 bases lining up with TRBD1. Sequencing input: naive CD4+ T cells sorted from blood. Subset meaning: CD45RA+ positively selected. The clonotype was recovered from a man younger than 35 in good health. This CDR3 is CASSPRDRGRYGYTF. DNA of the CDR3: TGTGCCAGCAGCCCTCGGGACAGGGGCAGATATGGCTACACCTTC.